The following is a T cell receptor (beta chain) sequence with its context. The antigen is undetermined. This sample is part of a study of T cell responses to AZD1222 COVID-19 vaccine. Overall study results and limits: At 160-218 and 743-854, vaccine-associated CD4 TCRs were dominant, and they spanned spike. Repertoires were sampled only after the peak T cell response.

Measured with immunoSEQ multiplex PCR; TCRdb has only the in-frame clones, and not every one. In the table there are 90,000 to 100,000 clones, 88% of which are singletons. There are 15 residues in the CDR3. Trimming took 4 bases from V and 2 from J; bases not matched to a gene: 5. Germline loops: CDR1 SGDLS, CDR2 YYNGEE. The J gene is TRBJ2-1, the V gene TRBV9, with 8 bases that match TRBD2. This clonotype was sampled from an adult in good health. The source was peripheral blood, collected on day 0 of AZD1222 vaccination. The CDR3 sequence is CASSPTSGPYNEQFF. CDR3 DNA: TGTGCCAGCAGCCCAACTAGCGGACCCTACAATGAGCAGTTCTTC.